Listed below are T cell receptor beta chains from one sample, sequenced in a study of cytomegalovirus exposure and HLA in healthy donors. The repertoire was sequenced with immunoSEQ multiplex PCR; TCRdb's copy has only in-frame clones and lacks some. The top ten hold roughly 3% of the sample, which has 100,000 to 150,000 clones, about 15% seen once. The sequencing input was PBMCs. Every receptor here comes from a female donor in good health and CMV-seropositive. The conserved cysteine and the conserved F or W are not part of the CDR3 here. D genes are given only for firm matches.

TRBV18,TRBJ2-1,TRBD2,ASSPSGGYNEQF
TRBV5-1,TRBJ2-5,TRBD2,ASSSRSVAGGFRNQY
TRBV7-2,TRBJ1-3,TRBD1,ASSPGQGRNTIY
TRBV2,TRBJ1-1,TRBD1,AKRRDRDTEAF
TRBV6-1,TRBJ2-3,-,ASSELAGRNTQY
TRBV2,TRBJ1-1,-,ASSNQGKGAF
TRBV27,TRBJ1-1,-,ASRIRGEAF
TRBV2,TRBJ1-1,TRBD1,ASRQGEAF
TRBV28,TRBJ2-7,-,ASSLWGRGHEQY
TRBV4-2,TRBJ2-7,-,ASSQDSGGTYEQY
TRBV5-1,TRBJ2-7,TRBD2,ASSWGLAESYEQY
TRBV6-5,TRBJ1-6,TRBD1,ASSYHRQGIGSPLH
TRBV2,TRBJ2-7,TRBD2,ASSEGLADYEQY
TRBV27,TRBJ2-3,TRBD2,ASSAWGASGRDSTDTQY
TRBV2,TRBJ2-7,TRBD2,ASGKAGITHEQY
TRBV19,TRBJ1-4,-,ASSMWQDNEKLF
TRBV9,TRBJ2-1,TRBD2,ASSVGLGRAPYNEQF
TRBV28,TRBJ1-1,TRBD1,ASNTPAGGNTEAF
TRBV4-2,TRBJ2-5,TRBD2,ASSQVTLAGGQETQY
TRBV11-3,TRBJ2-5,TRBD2,ASSLGVAGQETQY
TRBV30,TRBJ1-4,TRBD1,AWSGREQGGQTNEKLF
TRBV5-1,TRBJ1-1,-,ASSLNPQEGAF
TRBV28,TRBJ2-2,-,ASSSQANTGELF
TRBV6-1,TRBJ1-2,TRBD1,ASSELRGHRGFYGYT
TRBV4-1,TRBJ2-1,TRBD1,ASSQDDRDYNEQF
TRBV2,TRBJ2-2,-,ASTGRGSRTGELF
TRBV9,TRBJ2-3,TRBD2,ASSVLGLAGADTQY
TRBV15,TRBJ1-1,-,ATSRDYSRINTEAF
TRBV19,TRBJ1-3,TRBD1,ASSVRQGNTIY
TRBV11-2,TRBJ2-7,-,ASSWARQEYEQY
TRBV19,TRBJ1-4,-,ASSPRLAEKLF
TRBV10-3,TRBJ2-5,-,AISESIVLQETQY
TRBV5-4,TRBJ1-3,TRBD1,ASSLGTGGAWGNTIY
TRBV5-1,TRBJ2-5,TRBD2,ASRTLAGKETQY
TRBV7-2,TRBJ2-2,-,ASSLGWPNTGELF
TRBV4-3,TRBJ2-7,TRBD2,ASSQGSAGGVYEQY
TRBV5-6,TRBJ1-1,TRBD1,ASSLVDRENTEAF
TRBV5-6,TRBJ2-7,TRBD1,ASSPGTGATQY
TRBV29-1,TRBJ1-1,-,SFRRDSVTF
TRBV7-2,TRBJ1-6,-,ASSLFAGTPNSPLH
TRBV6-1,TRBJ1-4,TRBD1,ASSTGATNEKLF
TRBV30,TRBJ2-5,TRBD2,AWAGGTSGSETQY
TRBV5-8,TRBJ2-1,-,ASSVPRGDEQF
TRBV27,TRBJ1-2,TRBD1,ASSSRPGQGSGYT
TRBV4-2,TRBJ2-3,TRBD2,ASSQAGGNSRGTQY
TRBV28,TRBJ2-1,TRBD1,ATAVGGGDYNEQF
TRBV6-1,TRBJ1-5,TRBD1,ASRRGTGLSQPQH
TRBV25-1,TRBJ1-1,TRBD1,ASSGIQGAEAF
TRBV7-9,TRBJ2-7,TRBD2,ASSPIGLAGVYEQY
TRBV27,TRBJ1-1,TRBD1,ASSLLSLGTGFVGLRTEAF
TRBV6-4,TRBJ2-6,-,ASSDDNSGANVLT
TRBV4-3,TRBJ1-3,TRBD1,ASSPRTGRTGNTIY
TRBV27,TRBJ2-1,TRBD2,ASSRASGNSYNEQF
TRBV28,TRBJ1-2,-,ASSWAGNYGYT
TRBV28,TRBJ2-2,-,ASRPRRDYTGELF
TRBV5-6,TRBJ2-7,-,ASSWGEQGSYEQY
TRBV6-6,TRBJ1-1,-,ASSSGREAF
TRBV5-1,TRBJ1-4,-,ASSLAGYNEKLF
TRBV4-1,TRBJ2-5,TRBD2,ASSQGLAGWEETQY